Listed below are T cell receptor beta chains from one sample, sequenced in a study of blood T cell repertoires in COVID-19. Profiling relied on immunoSEQ multiplex PCR, and the TCRdb table lists in-frame clones only, not all of them. This sample has about 400,000 clones, with around nine tenths found just once. The sequenced material came from peripheral blood. Receptor source: a human donor in a cohort sampled during active COVID-19. Each CDR3 is given with its conserved first and last residue. D genes are given only for firm matches. The size entry is marked missing in some rows and otherwise reads once, few, many or a size class.

V	D	length	size	J	DNA	CDR3
TRBV7-2	TRBD1	14	NA	TRBJ1-4	TGTGCCAGCAGCCTAACAGGGGGTAGTGAAAAACTGTTTTTT	CASSLTGGSEKLFF
TRBV6-5	TRBD2	14	few	TRBJ2-1	TGTGCCAGCCGATTTCCGGGACTAGGGGGGGAGCAGTTCTTC	CASRFPGLGGEQFF
TRBV15	NA	16	NA	TRBJ1-1	TGTGCCACCAGCGCTATTAGACAGGCCTCATCCCCTGAAGCTTTCTTT	CATSAIRQASSPEAFF
TRBV28	NA	18	NA	TRBJ2-4	TGTGCCAGCAGTCCCCGCTCCGGGGAACTTACAGCCAAAAACATTCAGTACTTC	CASSPRSGELTAKNIQYF
TRBV5-6	TRBD2	14	NA	TRBJ2-2	TGTGCCAGCAGCTTTTCGGCGGGAGCCGGGGAGCTGTTTTTT	CASSFSAGAGELFF
TRBV10-3	TRBD2	16	NA	TRBJ2-1	TGTGCCATCCTAGCTGATAGCGGGAGAACTTACAATGAGCAGTTCTTC	CAILADSGRTYNEQFF
TRBV7-6	TRBD1	15	NA	TRBJ1-5	TGTGCCAGCAGCTTAGCGGACAGGGGGAATCAGCCCCAGCATTTT	CASSLADRGNQPQHF
TRBV10-3	TRBD2	14	NA	TRBJ2-2	TGTGCCATCAGCGACGGGGGGGGTCCCGGGGAGCTGTTTTTT	CAISDGGGPGELFF
TRBV9	NA	13	NA	TRBJ2-5	TGTGCCAGCAGCGTCGGGTTGGAGGAGACCCAGTACTTC	CASSVGLEETQYF
TRBV27	NA	15	NA	TRBJ1-4	TGTGCCAGCAGTCCCGCCGGGACTTCCTATCATCGACTGTTTTTT	CASSPAGTSYHRLFF
TRBV6-5	TRBD2	14	NA	TRBJ2-5	TGTGCCAGCGACCTAGCGGGGAACCAAGAGACCCAGTACTTC	CASDLAGNQETQYF
TRBV5-1	NA	15	NA	TRBJ1-1	TGCGCCAGCAGCTTGGGTGGAGCGGAGAACACTGAAGCTTTCTTT	CASSLGGAENTEAFF
TRBV5-4	NA	13	NA	TRBJ1-3	TGTGCCAGCAGCTTTAGCTCTGGAAACACCATATATTTT	CASSFSSGNTIYF
TRBV30	TRBD2	14	NA	TRBJ2-2	TGTGCCTGGGGACTAGCGGCGAACACCGGGGAGCTGTTTTTT	CAWGLAANTGELFF